These 20 T cell receptor beta chains share one sample of origin, sequenced in a study of glioma-infiltrating T cells after dendritic cell vaccination. Time point: after dendritic cell vaccination, including at tumor progression/relapse. Some clones are missing from TCRdb's copy, which holds only in-frame ones; the method was immunoSEQ multiplex PCR. The data show approximately 48,000 clones, 89% seen once. Sequenced material: blood, taken after dendritic cell vaccination. These receptors were taken from a human donor with glioblastoma.

The rearrangement joins TRBV21-1 to TRBJ1-1; the table's TRBD1 call for D was not verified on the DNA. TRBV21-1 is a listed pseudogene. CDR3 length equals 18 residues. This CDR3 reads CASSHEEQGIKDGTEAFF. For the CDR3, the DNA is TGTGCCAGCAGCCATGAGGAACAGGGGATAAAAGATGGGACTGAAGCTTTCTTT.

The rearrangement uses TRBV5-6 and TRBJ2-7; 9 bases map to TRBD2. J was trimmed by 2 bases and V by 2 bases; bases with no gene match: 5. The CDR3 contains 15 residues. Looked up from germline, CDR1 is SGHDT and CDR2 is YYEEEE. The CDR3 nucleotides are TGTGCCAGCAGCTTTACCGGGACTAGCACCTACGAGCAGTACTTC. Translation gives CASSFTGTSTYEQYF.

V and J are TRBV5-1 and TRBJ2-7; D perhaps matches TRBD2 (5 bases). The germline CDR1 and CDR2 sequences are SGHRS and YFSETQ. V was trimmed by 0 bases and J by 8 bases, leaving 18 bases between them. This CDR3 comprises 15 residues. The CDR3 protein is CASSLDGEPSLQQYF. The CDR3, as DNA: TGCGCCAGCAGCTTGGACGGGGAACCCAGTTTACAGCAGTACTTC.

The V call is TRBV2, the J call TRBJ2-4; 12 bases match TRBD2. The CDR3 has 15 amino acids. Trimming cost V 6 bases and J 7 bases; bases outside gene matches: 7. Per the germline V gene, CDR1 is SNHLY and CDR2 is FYNNEI. The CDR3 protein is CASSRLAGDSNIQYF. DNA for the CDR3: TGTGCCAGCAGCAGACTAGCGGGAGATTCGAACATTCAGTACTTC.

The CDR3 DNA reads TGCGCCAGCAGCCAAGGGCGGGAGGTTACCGGGGAGCTGTTTTTT. It specifies CASSQGREVTGELFF. The rearrangement links TRBV4-1 to TRBJ2-2; TRBD2 matches 8 bases. The V segment lost 1 base and the J segment 5 bases; nucleotides outside the gene matches: 3. Germline-derived CDR1 and CDR2 are MGHRA and YSYEKL. CDR3 length: 15 residues.

Only a few counts were recorded for this clone. J is TRBJ2-7 and V is TRBV10-3; 9 bases are shared with TRBD1. This CDR3 comprises 15 residues. The germline V gene encodes CDR1 ENHRY and CDR2 SYGVKD. The ends lost 1 base at V and 2 bases at J; junction bases unmatched: 3. CDR3 protein: CAISELGTGTYEQYF. Written as DNA, the CDR3 is TGTGCCATCAGTGAGTTGGGGACAGGGACCTACGAGCAGTACTTC.

V gene TRBV18 combines with J gene TRBJ2-7, with a possible D match to TRBD1 (5 bases). Germline V gives CDR1 KGHSH, CDR2 LQKENI. CDR3 length equals 16 residues. V gave up 6 bases and J gave up 6 bases, with 24 bases separating them. In nucleotides, the CDR3 is TGTGCCAGCTCGCAGCAAATGTGGGGCAGTGGATTCGAGCAGTACTTC. Translation: CASSQQMWGSGFEQYF.

The chain couples TRBV10-3 to TRBJ1-1; D gene unclear. The CDR3 is made up of 11 amino acids. Germline values: CDR1 ENHRY, CDR2 SYGVKD. Trimming removed 4 bases at V and 5 bases at J, with 5 bases between. This CDR3 is CAISGRTEAFF. The CDR3 DNA follows: TGTGCCATCAGTGGTCGGACTGAAGCTTTCTTT.

The DNA for the CDR3 is TGTGCCAGCAGTCAAGGACAGACAAGATCTAACTATGGCTACACCTTC. It translates to CASSQGQTRSNYGYTF. V and J are TRBV27 and TRBJ1-2, with TRBD1 as a possible D gene (6 bases). Looked up from germline, CDR1 is MNHEY and CDR2 is SMNVEV (reference sequence). V dropped 5 bases and J dropped 0 bases, with 16 bases sitting between them. This CDR3 is 16 amino acids long.

V usage is TRBV6-6 and J usage is TRBJ1-5, with TRBD1 identical over 7 bases. Germline V gene data show CDR1 as MNHNY and CDR2 as SVGAGI (reference sequence). This CDR3 has 14 amino acids. V lost 8 bases to trimming and J lost 2 bases; unmatched junction nucleotides: 6. For the CDR3, the DNA is TGTGCCAGCTCCGGACAGGTCGGCAATCAGCCCCAGCATTTT. It codes for CASSGQVGNQPQHF.

The J gene is TRBJ1-4, the V gene TRBV28; TRBD1 is a possible D gene (5 bases). Germline V gene data show CDR1 as MDHEN and CDR2 as SYDVKM. The V and J ends lost 6 bases and 8 bases respectively, with 19 bases between them. The CDR3 runs 15 residues. CDR3 residues: CASRDDGGGNEKLFF. As DNA, the CDR3 is TGTGCCAGCAGGGATGACGGGGGAGGGAACGAAAAACTGTTTTTT.

This clone was found a few times. This chain connects TRBV4-2 to TRBJ1-1; D is possibly TRBD1 (6 bases). Trimming shortened V by 2 bases and J by 7 bases, and 17 bases separated the two germline ends. Germline V CDR1 and CDR2: LGHNA, YNFKEQ. The CDR3 is 15 residues long. CDR3 in DNA: TGTGCCAGCAGCCAATGGCCGGGGGGGGCCGGTGAAGCTTTCTTT. It is translated as CASSQWPGGAGEAFF.

This sequence joins TRBV29-1 and TRBJ2-3; 7 bases line up with TRBD2. The CDR3 loop spans 15 amino acids. After removal of 4 bases from V and 2 bases from J, the junction contained 9 bases not matched to a gene. Germline values: CDR1 SQVTM, CDR2 ANQGSEA. The CDR3 bases are TGCAGCGTTGTGGGAGGGAGGCCCCCCACAGATACGCAGTATTTT. This codes for CSVVGGRPPTDTQYF.

The J gene is TRBJ1-1, the V gene TRBV10-3, with 9 bases that match TRBD1. The CDR3 runs 15 residues. The germline CDR1 and CDR2 sequences are ENHRY and SYGVKD. The V and J ends lost 7 bases and 3 bases, in that order; junction bases with no gene match: 9. The CDR3 sequence is CAIKGQGAADTEAFF. Written as DNA, the CDR3 is TGTGCCATCAAGGGACAGGGTGCGGCGGACACTGAAGCTTTCTTT.

The V gene is TRBV4-1, the J gene TRBJ1-5; 9 nucleotides agree with TRBD1. CDR1 is MGHRA, CDR2 YSYEKL, per germline. This CDR3 has 16 residues. The V segment lost 1 base and the J segment 6 bases; nucleotides outside the gene matches: 7. CDR3 nucleotides: TGCGCCAGCAGCCAAGTCTGGGACAGGGTCCGTCAGCCCCAGCATTTT. Its protein product is CASSQVWDRVRQPQHF.

This chain joins TRBV7-2 and TRBJ2-7; TRBD2 aligns across 8 bases. The CDR3 covers 14 residues. The junction had 8 bases not matched to a gene; V was cut back by 6 bases and J by 4 bases. Germline values: CDR1 SGHTA, CDR2 FQGNSA. The CDR3 region is CASRTGGSVYEQYF. The CDR3 region has the DNA TGTGCCAGCAGAACGGGGGGGAGTGTATACGAGCAGTACTTC.

V usage is TRBV30 and J usage is TRBJ2-6; D perhaps matches TRBD1 (5 bases). This CDR3 comprises 16 residues. The germline V and J ends were trimmed by 1 base and 0 bases, with 10 bases remaining between them. Germline V gene lookup returns CDR1 GTSNPN and CDR2 SVGIG (reference sequence). DNA for the CDR3: TGTGCCTGGAGTGGGTCAGGGTTCTCTGGGGCCAACGTCCTGACTTTC. It yields the protein CAWSGSGFSGANVLTF.

V and J are TRBV4-1 and TRBJ2-1; no firm D call. CDR3 size: 14 residues. The V gene's germline CDR1 is MGHRA and CDR2 YSYEKL. V was shortened by 0 bases and J by 5 bases, with 8 bases between the two germline ends. The CDR3 loop is CASSQEATNNEQFF. DNA of the CDR3: TGCGCCAGCAGCCAAGAGGCCACAAACAATGAGCAGTTCTTC.

The chain carries TRBV7-2 and TRBJ2-5; tentatively, D is TRBD2 (7 bases). In germline, CDR1 is SGHTA, CDR2 FQGNSA. V was trimmed by 1 base and J by 9 bases, leaving 9 bases between them. This CDR3 spans 12 amino acids. The CDR3 here is CASSLGEGAQYF. The CDR3 region has the DNA TGTGCCAGCAGCTTAGGGGAGGGGGCCCAGTACTTC.

The chain combines TRBV14 with TRBJ2-7, with a tentative D call TRBD2 (5 bases). Trimming stripped 4 bases from V and 2 bases from J, with 15 bases between. The CDR3 runs to 15 residues. CDR1 is SGHDN, CDR2 FVKESK, per germline. The CDR3 DNA reads as TGTGCCAGCAGCCCCCGACTACCTGTTACCTACGAGCAGTACTTC. Protein sequence: CASSPRLPVTYEQYF.